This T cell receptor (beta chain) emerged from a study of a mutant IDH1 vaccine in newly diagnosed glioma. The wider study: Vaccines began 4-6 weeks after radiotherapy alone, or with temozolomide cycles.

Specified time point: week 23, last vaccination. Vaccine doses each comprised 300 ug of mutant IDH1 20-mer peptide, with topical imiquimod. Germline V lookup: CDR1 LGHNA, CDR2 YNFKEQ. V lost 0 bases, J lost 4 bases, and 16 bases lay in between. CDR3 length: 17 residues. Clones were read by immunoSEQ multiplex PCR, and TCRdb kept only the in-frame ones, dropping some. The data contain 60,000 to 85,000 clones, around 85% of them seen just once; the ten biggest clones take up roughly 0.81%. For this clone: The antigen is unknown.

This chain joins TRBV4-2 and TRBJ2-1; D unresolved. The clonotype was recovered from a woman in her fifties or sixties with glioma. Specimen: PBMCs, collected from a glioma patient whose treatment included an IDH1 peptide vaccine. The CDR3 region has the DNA TGTGCCAGCAGCCAAGAAAAAACAAGGGTAGGTTACAATGAGCAGTTCTTC. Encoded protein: CASSQEKTRVGYNEQFF.